This T cell receptor (beta chain) was sequenced during a study of glioma-infiltrating T cells after dendritic cell vaccination. Study information: Three intradermal dendritic cell vaccine injections were given every two weeks. Pretreatment tumor samples came from fresh-frozen leftovers of the lysate-source resection.

The CDR3 contains 17 residues. The V end was cut by 0 bases, the J end by 3 bases, with 15 bases between. Germline lookup yields CDR1 LGHNA and CDR2 YNFKEQ. The PCR used 60 V beta and 13 J beta primers. The assay was immunoSEQ multiplex PCR, and TCRdb's table has in-frame clones only and misses some. This sample yields more than 3,000 clones, of which approximately 79% are seen a single time; 4% to 5.5% belongs to the top ten. No glioblastoma patient carried an isocitrate dehydrogenase mutation. The sequencing here drew on tumor tissue, taken before dendritic cell vaccination. The J gene is TRBJ2-1, the V gene TRBV4-2; maybe TRBD2 (6 bases). The clonotype originates from a human donor with glioblastoma. The CDR3 sequence is CASSQEGASEVYNEQFF. DNA of the CDR3: TGTGCCAGCAGCCAAGAGGGAGCTAGCGAAGTCTACAATGAGCAGTTCTTC.